A single sample gave rise to the 31 T cell receptor beta chains below, sequenced in a study of T cells expressing NK-cell markers. Following a re-call of the 5' RACE reads, TCRdb has one entry per CDR3 protein and lacks DNA. Here the sample table reports 500,000 to 700,000 distinct CDR3 sequences. Sequencing was performed on blood T cells: a sorted CD56 or NKG2C T cell subset, CD4+ or CD8+ T cells, or bulk PBMC T cells (not recorded which). These receptors all come from a man between 18 and 29 years old in good health.

V is TRBV4-1 and J is TRBJ2-1; TCRdb designates TRBD2, a call that cannot be tested without DNA. The CDR3 is 17 residues long. Looked up from germline, CDR1 is MGHRA and CDR2 is YSYEKL. The CDR3 region is CASSQGDPSGAGNEQFF.

The chain uses TRBV10-2 and TRBJ2-2; TCRdb calls TRBD2, which cannot be checked without DNA. The V gene's germline CDR1 is WSHSY and CDR2 SAAADI. This CDR3 comprises 15 residues. CDR3 amino acids: CASSEGSGNTGELFF.

The chain recombines TRBV28 with TRBJ2-5. CDR3 size: 15 residues. The germline V gene has CDR1 MDHEN and CDR2 SYDVKM. The CDR3 spells CASSSARIPQETQYF.

The chain recombines TRBV12-5 with TRBJ2-3; TCRdb picks TRBD1, but there is no DNA to check that call. CDR1 LGHNT and CDR2 FRNRAP come from the germline V gene. The CDR3 spans 15 residues. CDR3 region: CASGTRDSNTDTQYF.

This chain uses TRBV24-1 with TRBJ2-2; the D call of TRBD1 rests on TCRdb alone, since no DNA is present to check it. The CDR3 runs to 16 residues. Germline V lookup: CDR1 KGHDR, CDR2 SFDVKD. CDR3 loop: CATSDFGQGITGELFF.

V is TRBV30 and J is TRBJ2-6; TCRdb outputs TRBD1, but without DNA this stays unchecked. Germline V gene lookup returns CDR1 GTSNPN and CDR2 SVGIG (reference sequence). This CDR3 spans 19 amino acids. CDR3 sequence reads: CAWSRSGQTILSGANVLTF.

The V call is TRBV5-5, the J call TRBJ1-1. This CDR3 is built from 12 residues. Germline-derived CDR1 and CDR2 are SGHKS and YYEKEE (reference sequence). The CDR3: CASSRYNTEAFF.

V gene TRBV14 combines with J gene TRBJ2-5. Germline CDR1 SGHDN, CDR2 FVKESK. The CDR3 contains 14 residues. The CDR3 region is CASSQDHLFGTQCF.

V gene TRBV9 combines with J gene TRBJ1-1. The CDR3 is 14 amino acids. Germline V lookup: CDR1 SGDLS, CDR2 YYNGEE. This CDR3 reads CASSVGGWNTEAFF.

The J gene is TRBJ2-1, the V gene TRBV29-1; the TCRdb call, TRBD2, lacks DNA for checking. CDR1 is SQVTM and CDR2 is ANQGSEA in the germline V gene. The CDR3 loop spans 15 amino acids. The CDR3 region is CSVILAGGVYNEQFF.

The rearrangement uses TRBV7-2 and TRBJ1-2. The CDR3 has 15 amino acids. Germline V gene sequence: CDR1 SGHTA, CDR2 FQGNSA. The CDR3 region is CASSTRTESGYGYTF.

The chain couples TRBV11-2 to TRBJ2-5; the D call of TRBD1 rests on TCRdb alone, since no DNA is present to check it. Germline-derived CDR1 and CDR2 are SGHAT and FQNNGV. The CDR3 runs 13 residues. This CDR3 is CASSPVNDRTQYF.

The chain carries TRBV5-6 and TRBJ2-1; TCRdb reports TRBD1, a call that lacks DNA to check it against. Germline values: CDR1 SGHDT, CDR2 YYEEEE. This CDR3 contains 15 residues. CDR3 amino acids: CASSFSATDRGGQFF. The full variable domain, its missing parts supplied by reference TRBV5-6 and TRBJ2-1, is DAGVTQSPTHLIKTRGQQVTLRCSPKSGHDTVSWYQQALGQGPQFIFQYYEEEERQRGNFPDRFSGHQFPNYSSELNVNALLLGDSALYLCASSFSATDRGGQFFGPGTRLTVL.

This CDR3 reads CASSLRADRETQYF. V gene TRBV12-3 or TRBV12-4 combines with J gene TRBJ2-5. The CDR3 runs 14 residues.

CDR3 sequence: CASSLLGQGSEQYF. The chain links TRBV7-9 to TRBJ2-7; the D gene TCRdb calls, TRBD1, cannot be checked with no DNA. Looked up from germline, CDR1 is SEHNR and CDR2 is FQNEAQ (reference sequence). CDR3 length: 14 residues. Combining the CDR3 with reference TRBV7-9 and TRBJ2-7 gives the whole variable domain DTGVSQNPRHKITKRGQNVTFRCDPISEHNRLYWYRQTLGQGPEFLTYFQNEAQLEKSRLLSDRFSAERPKGSFSTLEIQRTEQGDSAMYLCASSLLGQGSEQYFGPGTRLTVT.

This chain uses TRBV19 with TRBJ2-3; TCRdb names TRBD2, which stays unverified in the absence of DNA. The CDR3 extends over 16 amino acids. Germline V lookup: CDR1 LNHDA, CDR2 SQIVND (reference sequence). The CDR3 loop is CASRSQGLGRTDTQYF.

The rearrangement joins TRBV15 to TRBJ2-7. CDR1 and CDR2 from the germline V gene are LNHNV and YYDKDF (reference sequence). This CDR3 region has 14 residues. CDR3 in amino acids: CATMSAESTYEQYF. The variable domain in full, with the rest retrieved from reference TRBV15 and TRBJ2-7, is DAMVIQNPRYQVTQFGKPVTLSCSQTLNHNVMYWYQQKSSQAPKLLFHYYDKDFNNEADTPDNFQSRRPNTSFCFLDIRSPGLGDTAMYLCATMSAESTYEQYFGPGTRLTVT.

The V call is TRBV10-3, the J call TRBJ1-6; no DNA is available, so the TRBD1 call from TCRdb remains unchecked. CDR1 and CDR2 from the germline V gene are ENHRY and SYGVKD. The CDR3 runs 14 residues. CDR3 protein: CAISGDRTSSPLHF.

The J gene is TRBJ2-3, the V gene TRBV5-1; TCRdb's D call of TRBD2 is untestable without DNA. Germline CDR1 reads SGHRS; CDR2 reads YFSETQ. CDR3 size: 15 residues. The CDR3 region is CASSRGGRRPDTQYF.

The chain has TRBV6-1 and TRBJ2-3. Germline V gives CDR1 MNHNS, CDR2 SASEGT. The CDR3 contains 12 residues. The CDR3 loop is CASSRMEDTQYF.

V gene TRBV2 combines with J gene TRBJ2-1; the TRBD1 assignment by TCRdb is unverifiable without DNA. CDR3 length: 12 residues. Germline CDR1 and CDR2: SNHLY and FYNNEI. The CDR3: CASSAVGREQFF.

V is TRBV5-4 and J is TRBJ2-2; TCRdb indicates TRBD1, and absent DNA this call remains unverified. Germline V gives CDR1 SGHNT, CDR2 YYREEE (reference sequence). The CDR3 extends over 12 amino acids. This CDR3 is CASSRQGRELFF.

V and J are TRBV15 and TRBJ1-1. The CDR3 totals 16 residues. Germline CDR1 and CDR2: LNHNV and YYDKDF (reference sequence). CDR3 residues: CATSRDFGLQATEAFF.

This chain joins TRBV6-1 and TRBJ2-5; TCRdb's D call of TRBD2 is untestable without DNA. Germline loops: CDR1 MNHNS, CDR2 SASEGT. The CDR3 runs to 16 residues. CDR3: CASSGSNRGRQETQYF.

The chain links TRBV6-1 to TRBJ1-2; lacking DNA, the TRBD1 call made by TCRdb goes unchecked. CDR3 length equals 14 residues. Germline CDR1 is MNHNS and CDR2 is SASEGT. The CDR3 is CASSTGLINYGYTF.

This chain uses TRBV10-2 with TRBJ2-3; checking the TCRdb D call of TRBD2 is not possible without DNA. The CDR3 length is 14 residues. Germline-derived CDR1 and CDR2 are WSHSY and SAAADI. CDR3 amino acids: CASSGTSVRDTQYF.

CDR3 loop: CAISESVDNQETQYF. The chain carries TRBV10-3 and TRBJ2-5; TCRdb proposes TRBD1, but this gene call is untestable without DNA. In germline, CDR1 is ENHRY, CDR2 SYGVKD. The CDR3 consists of 15 residues.

The chain employs TRBV27 and TRBJ2-7; the D call of TRBD1 rests on TCRdb alone, since no DNA is present to check it. Germline V gene lookup returns CDR1 MNHEY and CDR2 SMNVEV (reference sequence). This CDR3 spans 15 amino acids. The CDR3: CASSLRGRLSYEQYF.

This chain uses TRBV7-9 with TRBJ2-2; the TCRdb D gene call, TRBD2, has no DNA to confirm it. Germline V gene sequence: CDR1 SEHNR, CDR2 FQNEAQ (reference sequence). The CDR3 covers 16 residues. CDR3 residues: CASSWRTSANTGELFF.

The chain recombines TRBV9 with TRBJ2-2; lacking DNA, the TRBD2 call made by TCRdb goes unchecked. From germline, CDR1 is SGDLS and CDR2 YYNGEE. There are 15 residues in the CDR3. Here the CDR3 reads CASSFGLGATGELFF.

The gene calls are TRBV25-1 and TRBJ2-7; absent DNA, TCRdb's TRBD2 call cannot be checked. Germline V lookup: CDR1 MGHDK, CDR2 SYGVNS. The CDR3 totals 12 residues. CDR3: CASSDGGYQQYF.